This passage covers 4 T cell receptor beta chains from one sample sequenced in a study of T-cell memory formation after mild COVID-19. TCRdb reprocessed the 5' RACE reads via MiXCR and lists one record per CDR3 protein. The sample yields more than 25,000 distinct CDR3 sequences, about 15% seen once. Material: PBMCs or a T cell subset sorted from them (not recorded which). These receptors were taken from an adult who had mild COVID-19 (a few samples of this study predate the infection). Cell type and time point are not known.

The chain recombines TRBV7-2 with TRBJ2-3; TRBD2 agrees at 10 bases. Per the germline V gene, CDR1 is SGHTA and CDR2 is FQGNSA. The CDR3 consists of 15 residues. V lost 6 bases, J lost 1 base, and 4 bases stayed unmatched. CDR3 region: CASRSSGSRTDTQYF. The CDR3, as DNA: TGTGCCAGCAGGTCTAGCGGGAGCCGCACAGATACGCAGTATTTT.

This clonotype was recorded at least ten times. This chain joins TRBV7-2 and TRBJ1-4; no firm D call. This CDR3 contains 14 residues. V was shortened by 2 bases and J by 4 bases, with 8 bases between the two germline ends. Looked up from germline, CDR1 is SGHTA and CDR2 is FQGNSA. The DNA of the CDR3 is TGTGCCAGCAGCTTACAGCCGTTTAATGAAAAACTGTTTTTT. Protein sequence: CASSLQPFNEKLFF.

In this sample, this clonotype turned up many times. This chain's CDR3 is CASSYDSAVTDTQYF. The CDR3 DNA sequence: TGTGCCAGCAGTTACGATAGCGCCGTCACAGATACGCAGTATTTT. This rearrangement joins TRBV6-5 to TRBJ2-3, with D possibly matching TRBD2 (5 bases). CDR3 size: 15 residues. The germline V gene encodes CDR1 MNHEY and CDR2 SVGAGI. The V gene lost 2 bases and the J gene lost 2 bases, with 11 bases spanning the gap.

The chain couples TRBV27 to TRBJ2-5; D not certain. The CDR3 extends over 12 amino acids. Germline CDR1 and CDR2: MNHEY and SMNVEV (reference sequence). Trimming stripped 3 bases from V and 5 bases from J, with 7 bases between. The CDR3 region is CASSLPGETQYF. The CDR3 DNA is TGTGCCAGCAGTTTGCCTGGTGAGACCCAGTACTTC.